These 21 T cell receptor beta chains share one sample of origin, sequenced in a study of blood T cells in healthy people across ages. For the second PCR, which ran for about 7 to 11 cycles, a sample-barcoded 5' primer and a J-beta primer mix were used. TCRdb used MiXCR to reprocess the 5' RACE reads, holding one entry per CDR3 protein. The table lists about 1.4 million distinct CDR3 sequences, roughly 64% of them singletons. Specimen: blood. The receptors were sampled from a man in his late teens or twenties in good health.

V usage is TRBV6-1 and J usage is TRBJ1-4, with TRBD1 as a possible D gene (5 bases). Germline values: CDR1 MNHNS, CDR2 SASEGT. The V and J ends lost 5 bases and 4 bases respectively, with 20 bases between them. The CDR3 runs to 17 residues. CDR3 coding DNA: TGTGCCAGCAGTCCCAGAGGGGATACCAGGGTTAATGAAAAACTGTTTTTT. It encodes CASSPRGDTRVNEKLFF.

The chain combines TRBV20-1 with TRBJ1-1; unclear D gene. Trimming took off 6 bases at V and 5 bases at J, with 19 bases between the two ends. CDR1 and CDR2 from the germline V gene are DFQATT and SNEGSKA (reference sequence). The CDR3 is 14 amino acids. The CDR3 sequence: CSARTLGSWTEAFF. In DNA form, the CDR3 reads TGCAGTGCCCGGACGCTAGGGAGTTGGACTGAAGCTTTCTTT.

This chain connects TRBV6-5 to TRBJ1-5; TRBD1 matches at 8 bases. This CDR3 is built from 13 residues. Germline values: CDR1 MNHEY, CDR2 SVGAGI. The J segment lost 8 bases and the V segment lost 5 bases, leaving 5 bases of the junction unmatched. CDR3 nucleotide sequence: TGTGCCAGCAGTAGCAGGGGGCGAGAGCCCCAGCATTTT. This translates into CASSSRGREPQHF.

This clonotype was observed a single time. V usage is TRBV5-1 and J usage is TRBJ1-1; TRBD1 aligns across 12 bases. The ends lost 3 bases at V and 3 bases at J; junction bases unmatched: 6. The CDR3 covers 16 residues. Germline CDR1 and CDR2: SGHRS and YFSETQ. The CDR3 region has the DNA TGCGCCAGCAGCTGGGGACAGGGGGCTCGTGACACTGAAGCTTTCTTT. It yields the protein CASSWGQGARDTEAFF.

J is TRBJ2-3 and V is TRBV27; no definite D call. The CDR3 loop spans 13 amino acids. Germline V gene data show CDR1 as MNHEY and CDR2 as SMNVEV (reference sequence). V lost 7 bases to trimming and J lost 1 base, with 9 bases between them. CDR3 loop: CASTLAGTDTQYF. CDR3 bases: TGTGCCAGCACTCTCGCGGGCACAGATACGCAGTATTTT.

This clonotype was observed a handful of times. V gene TRBV20-1 combines with J gene TRBJ2-7; D gene uncertain. Trimming pared 1 base from V and 2 bases from J, leaving 9 bases between. Per germline, CDR1 DFQATT and CDR2 SNEGSKA (reference sequence). This CDR3 comprises 13 residues. CDR3 region: CSARVGQTYEQYF. CDR3 coding DNA: TGCAGTGCTAGAGTAGGGCAGACCTACGAGCAGTACTTC.

This clonotype was detected a few times. This rearrangement joins TRBV27 to TRBJ2-1; D perhaps matches TRBD1 (5 bases). The CDR3 contains 12 residues. V shed 3 bases and J shed 10 bases, with 10 bases lying between them. The germline V gene has CDR1 MNHEY and CDR2 SMNVEV (reference sequence). Here the CDR3 DNA reads TGTGCCAGCAGTTTCCTTTCAGGGGAGCAGTTCTTC. Encoded protein: CASSFLSGEQFF.

The chain couples TRBV5-1 to TRBJ2-7, with 10 bases fitting TRBD1. Losses at the gene ends were 4 bases for V and 6 bases for J; bases not matched to a gene: 7. Germline V gives CDR1 SGHRS, CDR2 YFSETQ. The CDR3 length is 14 residues. This CDR3 is CASSMGQGMGEQYF. The CDR3 DNA reads TGCGCCAGCAGCATGGGACAGGGGATGGGCGAGCAGTACTTC.

Notes on this clonotype: The junction departs from the called germline gene at one end, perhaps through a read error. The V call is TRBV10-2, the J call TRBJ1-2, with D possibly matching TRBD1 (5 bases). The CDR3 loop spans 15 amino acids. Germline assignment: CDR1 WSHSY and CDR2 SAAADI. The CDR3 loop is CASSSRTGLNYGHTF. CDR3 DNA: TGCGCCAGCAGTTCGAGGACGGGGCTTAACTATGGCCACACCTTC.

The chain recombines TRBV12-3 or TRBV12-4 with TRBJ1-2; no clear D. V lost 5 bases, J lost 5 bases, and 9 bases lay in between. This CDR3 has 12 residues. The CDR3 protein is CASSQTAYGYTF. In DNA form, the CDR3 reads TGTGCCAGCAGTCAGACCGCATATGGCTACACCTTC.

This sequence joins TRBV5-1 and TRBJ2-7; maybe TRBD1 (6 bases). The J call could be wrong; TRBJ2-5 is a better fit for the DNA end. The CDR3 sequence is 15 residues long. CDR1 and CDR2 from the germline V gene are SGHRS and YFSETQ. In DNA, the CDR3 is TGCGCCAGCAGCTTGGACGTGACAGGCCAAGAGACCCAGTACTTC. It encodes CASSLDVTGQETQYF.

V is TRBV4-3 and J is TRBJ2-7, with 7 bases aligning to TRBD1. CDR1 LGHNA and CDR2 YSLEER come from the germline V gene. The CDR3 has 14 residues. The V gene end was trimmed by 5 bases and the J gene end by 5 bases; junction bases not matched to a gene: 9. The CDR3 DNA reads TGCGCCAGCAGCGAAACCCGACAGGGAAACGAGCAGTACTTC. Translated, it gives CASSETRQGNEQYF.

The rearrangement joins TRBV6-2 or TRBV6-3 to TRBJ2-3; D ambiguous. V lost 2 bases and J lost 6, with 6 bases in between. The CDR3 consists of 12 residues. Looked up from germline, CDR1 is MNHEY and CDR2 is SVGEGT. Here the CDR3 reads CASSYMEDTQYF. The DNA for the CDR3 is TGTGCCAGCAGTTACATGGAGGATACGCAGTATTTT.

This clonotype was recorded once. This chain connects TRBV3-1 to TRBJ1-5, with D unclear. Germline CDR1 reads LGHDT; CDR2 reads YNNKEL (reference sequence). The CDR3 contains 15 residues. Deletions cut 0 bases from V and 5 bases from J, with 11 bases between. CDR3 sequence (DNA): TGTGCCAGCAGCCAAGACATAAGCCCCTATCAGCCCCAGCATTTT. This codes for CASSQDISPYQPQHF. Variable domain in full (rest from reference TRBV3-1 and TRBJ1-5): DTAVSQTPKYLVTQMGNDKSIKCEQNLGHDTMYWYKQDSKKFLKIMFSYNNKELIINETVPNRFSPKSPDKAHLNLHINSLELGDSAVYFCASSQDISPYQPQHFGDGTRLSIL.

V usage is TRBV20-1 and J usage is TRBJ2-5, with D perhaps TRBD2 (6 bases). Trimming cost V 0 bases and J 5 bases, with 19 bases left between them. The V gene's germline CDR1 is DFQATT and CDR2 SNEGSKA (reference sequence). CDR3 length: 16 residues. The CDR3 here is CSARDAAGPSVETQYF. The CDR3 DNA reads TGCAGTGCTAGAGATGCCGCGGGGCCCTCCGTGGAGACCCAGTACTTC.

This sequence joins TRBV7-9 and TRBJ2-1; 13 bases fit TRBD2. V trimming: 4 bases; J trimming: 5 bases; junction bases outside the gene matches: 2. Germline CDR1 and CDR2: SEHNR and FQNEAQ (reference sequence). The CDR3 consists of 15 residues. This chain's CDR3 is CASSWGTSGNNEQFF. The DNA for the CDR3 is TGTGCCAGCAGCTGGGGGACTAGCGGGAACAATGAGCAGTTCTTC.

The gene calls are TRBV6-6 and TRBJ2-6, with 9 positions matching TRBD1. J gave up 8 bases and V 6 bases, and 11 bases lay outside the gene matches. The CDR3 is made up of 16 amino acids. Germline values: CDR1 MNHNY, CDR2 SVGAGI (reference sequence). The chain's CDR3 is CASSSIRDRETNVLTF. For the CDR3, the DNA is TGTGCCAGCAGCTCCATCAGGGACAGGGAAACCAACGTCCTGACTTTC.

The J gene is TRBJ2-1, the V gene TRBV27, with TRBD2 as a possible D gene (6 bases). CDR3 length: 15 residues. Germline CDR1 MNHEY, CDR2 SMNVEV (reference sequence). Trimming removed 3 bases from V and 10 bases from J, with 19 bases in between. CDR3 in amino acids: CASSLGTAPSNEQFF. CDR3 DNA sequence: TGTGCCAGCAGTTTGGGGACTGCCCCCTCTAACGAGCAGTTCTTC.

The chain carries TRBV6-5 and TRBJ2-5, with D hard to call. Germline V gives CDR1 MNHEY, CDR2 SVGAGI. This CDR3 region has 11 residues. Trimming left V 5 bases short and J 7 bases short, with 8 bases between. CDR3 nucleotides: TGTGCCAGCAGTAACCATGGGACCCAGTACTTC. It specifies CASSNHGTQYF.

This clonotype was counted between two and nine times. The genes are TRBV9 and TRBJ2-3; D gene unclear. The CDR3 is made up of 13 amino acids. V was trimmed by 0 bases and J by 6 bases, leaving 8 bases between them. Germline values: CDR1 SGDLS, CDR2 YYNGEE. CDR3 sequence (DNA): TGTGCCAGCAGCGTAGGGCAAAGGGATACGCAGTATTTT. Translation: CASSVGQRDTQYF. Filled out from reference TRBV9 and TRBJ2-3, the complete variable domain reads DSGVTQTPKHLITATGQRVTLRCSPRSGDLSVYWYQQSLDQGLQFLIQYYNGEERAKGNILERFSAQQFPDLHSELNLSSLELGDSALYFCASSVGQRDTQYFGPGTRLTVL.

The chain employs TRBV3-1 and TRBJ1-1, with D unclear. The CDR3 runs 13 residues. Trimming pared 8 bases from V and 0 bases from J, leaving 10 bases between. Germline V CDR1 and CDR2: LGHDT, YNNKEL (reference sequence). The CDR3 region has the DNA TGTGCCAGCCGCCTGGACTTGAACACTGAAGCTTTCTTT. This translates into CASRLDLNTEAFF.